The 31 T cell receptor beta chains presented below share a single source sample, sequenced in a study of shared clonotypes between healthy human individuals. TCRdb keeps only in-frame clones here, not all; method: immunoSEQ multiplex PCR. The sample includes hundreds of thousands of clones, around 77% of them seen just once. Sequencing was performed on PBMCs. These receptors originate from a woman between 35 and 50 years old in good health. Some clones in this sample may be carry-over from other donors' samples.

Points on this clone: Being one base from a much bigger clone, this may be a read error. This specimen includes other DNA sequences encoding the same CDR3. This chain links TRBV19 with TRBJ1-2; 8 positions match TRBD1. This CDR3 has 14 residues. V was clipped by 6 bases and J by 8 bases; unmatched bases: 11. The germline V gene encodes CDR1 LNHDA and CDR2 SQIVND (reference sequence). The CDR3 is CASSPTGTGYGYTF. The CDR3 DNA is TGTGCCAGTAGCCCGACCGGGACAGGTTACGGCTACACCTTC.

The chain has TRBV10-3 and TRBJ1-1, with 8 positions matching TRBD1. V shed 7 bases, J shed 3 bases, and the junction held 7 bases outside the gene matches. The CDR3 has 14 residues. Germline CDR1 ENHRY, CDR2 SYGVKD. CDR3 sequence: CAITRQGSDTEAFF. The CDR3 region has the DNA TGTGCCATCACCCGACAGGGGTCGGACACTGAAGCTTTCTTT.

The chain employs TRBV6-5 and TRBJ1-4; D gene uncertain. V lost 6 bases and J 1 base, leaving 6 bases between the germline ends. The CDR3 runs 13 residues. From germline, CDR1 is MNHEY and CDR2 SVGAGI. CDR3 bases: TGTGCCAGCAGCCCCATAACTAATGAAAAACTGTTTTTT. This gives the protein CASSPITNEKLFF.

This chain links TRBV6-5 with TRBJ1-2, with TRBD1 matching 11 bases. This CDR3 region has 15 residues. Per the germline V gene, CDR1 is MNHEY and CDR2 is SVGAGI. Trimming cost V 4 bases and J 8 bases; bases outside gene matches: 9. The CDR3 nucleotides read TGTGCCAGCAGTTCACACCAGGACAGGGGGCAAGGCTACACCTTC. Translating it yields CASSSHQDRGQGYTF.

This clone was detected a few times. The chain has TRBV19 and TRBJ2-7; perhaps TRBD2 as D (6 bases). V lost 4 bases and J 0 bases, leaving 10 bases between the germline ends. This CDR3 region has 14 residues. CDR1 is LNHDA and CDR2 is SQIVND in the germline V gene (reference sequence). The CDR3 nucleotides read TGTGCCAGTAGTAACCCGGGAGCCTCCTACGAGCAGTACTTC. It yields the protein CASSNPGASYEQYF.

The table lists this clone with a count of one. This chain uses TRBV19 with TRBJ2-1; D unresolved. CDR1 is LNHDA, CDR2 SQIVND, per germline (reference sequence). This CDR3 region has 13 residues. This CDR3 reads CASEKSSYNEQFF. The CDR3 nucleotides read TGTGCGAGTGAAAAAAGCTCCTACAATGAGCAGTTCTTC.

The chain has TRBV19 and TRBJ2-1; TRBD2 agrees at 11 bases. This CDR3 is 15 amino acids long. The ends lost 7 bases at V and 4 bases at J; junction bases unmatched: 6. Germline CDR1 and CDR2: LNHDA and SQIVND (reference sequence). This CDR3 reads CASMDSGRVYNEQFF. The CDR3, as DNA: TGTGCCAGTATGGATAGCGGGAGGGTATACAATGAGCAGTTCTTC. Complete variable domain (other parts from reference TRBV19 and TRBJ2-1): DGGITQSPKYLFRKEGQNVTLSCEQNLNHDAMYWYRQDPGQGLRLIYYSQIVNDFQKGDIAEGYSVSREKKESFPLTVTSAQKNPTAFYLCASMDSGRVYNEQFFGPGTRLTVL.

The chain links TRBV7-9 to TRBJ2-2; D gene uncertain. The ends were cut back, 5 bases at V and 7 bases at J, with 14 bases in the middle. The CDR3 is made up of 14 amino acids. The germline gives CDR1 SEHNR, CDR2 FQNEAQ (reference sequence). CDR3 DNA sequence: TGTGCCAGCAGCAAACTTGCCGCCTACGGGGAGCTGTTTTTT. It is translated as CASSKLAAYGELFF. Drawing the rest from reference TRBV7-9 and TRBJ2-2, the complete variable domain is DTGVSQNPRHKITKRGQNVTFRCDPISEHNRLYWYRQTLGQGPEFLTYFQNEAQLEKSRLLSDRFSAERPKGSFSTLEIQRTEQGDSAMYLCASSKLAAYGELFFGEGSRLTVL.

This clone was detected once. The rearrangement uses TRBV4-2 and TRBJ1-4, with 8 positions matching TRBD1. Trimming removed 2 bases from V and 2 bases from J; junction bases left unmatched: 4. There are 16 residues in the CDR3. The germline gives CDR1 LGHNA, CDR2 YNFKEQ. The chain's CDR3 is CASSQSGQVTNEKLFF. In DNA, the CDR3 is TGTGCCAGCAGCCAATCGGGACAGGTTACTAATGAAAAACTGTTTTTT.

The CDR3 region is CASSGGQGAGEQYF. As DNA, the CDR3 is TGCGCCAGCAGCGGAGGACAGGGGGCTGGCGAGCAGTACTTC. The rearrangement uses TRBV5-1 and TRBJ2-7; 11 bases line up with TRBD1. Trimming at V came to 4 bases and at J to 6 bases, leaving 6 bases not matched to a gene. Germline CDR1 and CDR2: SGHRS and YFSETQ. The CDR3 runs to 14 residues.

Comment on this clone: The likely explanation is a read error, given a far larger clone one base away. The sample carries other DNA sequences with the same CDR3. The V and J genes are TRBV7-8 and TRBJ1-5; the D is unclear. Trimming took 5 bases from V and 3 from J, leaving 17 bases between them. Germline-derived CDR1 and CDR2 are SGHVS and FQNEAQ. The CDR3 runs to 16 residues. CDR3 nucleotide sequence: TGTGCCAGCAGCCTAGGTGGAGGGCGGGACAATCAGCCCCAGCATTTT. It is translated as CASSLGGGRDNQPQHF.

The chain carries TRBV30 and TRBJ1-4; 7 bases map to TRBD1. CDR3 length: 13 amino acids. Germline lookup yields CDR1 GTSNPN and CDR2 SVGIG (reference sequence). Trimming removed 5 bases from V and 8 bases from J; junction bases left unmatched: 8. The CDR3 here is CAWGGGSREKLFF. The DNA of the CDR3 is TGTGCCTGGGGAGGGGGCTCAAGAGAAAAACTGTTTTTT.

The chain recombines TRBV5-4 with TRBJ2-1, with 8 nucleotides matching TRBD2. Unmatched junction bases numbered 5, after V lost 0 bases and J lost 3 bases. CDR1 is SGHNT and CDR2 is YYREEE in the germline V gene (reference sequence). CDR3 length equals 16 residues. The CDR3 nucleotides read TGTGCCAGCAGCTTGGGGAGCGGGAGCCTCTACAATGAGCAGTTCTTC. Protein product: CASSLGSGSLYNEQFF. Supplemented by reference TRBV5-4 and TRBJ2-1, the full variable domain reads ETGVTQSPTHLIKTRGQQVTLRCSSQSGHNTVSWYQQALGQGPQFIFQYYREEENGRGNFPPRFSGLQFPNYSSELNVNALELDDSALYLCASSLGSGSLYNEQFFGPGTRLTVL.

In regard to this clone: The likely explanation is a read error, given a far larger clone one base away. The rearrangement links TRBV6-1 to TRBJ2-7, with D maybe TRBD1 (6 bases). Germline CDR1 and CDR2: MNHNS and SASEGT. The length of the CDR3 is 12 residues. V was cut by 8 bases and J by 2 bases, with 10 bases left in between. The chain's CDR3 is CASDDRPYEQYF. Here the CDR3 DNA reads TGTGCCAGCGACGACAGGCCCTACGAGCAGTACTTC.

Many counts were recorded for this clone. The same CDR3 can be traced to other DNA sequences in this sample. The chain has TRBV7-3 and TRBJ2-5; TRBD1 is a possible D gene (6 bases). The CDR3 length is 15 residues. Between the trimmed V and J ends, which lost 0 bases and 4 bases, there was a span of 12 bases. CDR1 SGHTA and CDR2 FQGTGA come from the germline V gene. CDR3 loop: CASSLTPGHGETQYF. CDR3 bases: TGTGCCAGCAGCTTAACGCCGGGACACGGAGAGACCCAGTACTTC. Full variable domain (remainder filled in from reference TRBV7-3 and TRBJ2-5): GAGVSQTPSNKVTEKGKYVELRCDPISGHTALYWYRQSLGQGPEFLIYFQGTGAADDSGLPNDRFFAVRPEGSVSTLKIQRTERGDSAVYLCASSLTPGHGETQYFGPGTRLLVL.

V usage is TRBV28 and J usage is TRBJ2-3, with D maybe TRBD2 (5 bases). The germline CDR1 and CDR2 sequences are MDHEN and SYDVKM. The V and J ends lost 3 bases and 8 bases respectively, with 9 bases between them. This CDR3 spans 12 amino acids. CDR3 residues: CASSFVRGTQYF. CDR3 coding DNA: TGTGCCAGCAGTTTCGTCCGGGGTACGCAGTATTTT.

Turning to this clone: One base separates it from a far larger clone, so it is likely a read error. This same CDR3 is encoded by further DNA sequences in the sample. The chain carries TRBV29-1 and TRBJ2-3; 9 bases are a match to TRBD2. Germline CDR1 and CDR2: SQVTM and ANQGSEA. The CDR3 sequence is 15 residues long. V trimming: 4 bases; J trimming: 2 bases; junction bases outside the gene matches: 7. The CDR3 sequence is CSVGLAGEITDTQYF. The CDR3 DNA reads TGCAGCGTTGGCTTAGCGGGAGAGATCACAGATACGCAGTATTTT.

This clone was counted a single time. The chain carries TRBV4-3 and TRBJ2-7, with TRBD2 matching over 13 bases. The J segment lost 7 bases and the V segment lost 4 bases, leaving 7 bases of the junction unmatched. Germline V lookup: CDR1 LGHNA, CDR2 YSLEER. The CDR3 length is 15 residues. The CDR3 loop is CASSPGLAGAREQYF. The CDR3, as DNA: TGCGCCAGCAGCCCCGGACTAGCGGGAGCGAGGGAGCAGTACTTC.

The chain carries TRBV19 and TRBJ1-5; 9 nucleotides align to TRBD1. This CDR3 comprises 14 residues. Germline V CDR1 and CDR2: LNHDA, SQIVND (reference sequence). Trimming took 3 bases from V and 7 from J; bases not matched to a gene: 4. CDR3 nucleotides: TGTGCCAGTAGTATCGGGACAGGGAGACAGCCCCAGCATTTT. It encodes CASSIGTGRQPQHF.

This clone was seen a single time. The chain uses TRBV9 and TRBJ1-4; 8 nucleotides line up with TRBD1. Losses at the gene ends were 2 bases for V and 8 bases for J; bases not matched to a gene: 8. This CDR3 has 15 amino acids. The germline CDR1 and CDR2 sequences are SGDLS and YYNGEE. CDR3 nucleotide sequence: TGTGCCAGCAGCGTGGATACAGGGGGAGGCGAAAAACTGTTTTTT. Translated, it gives CASSVDTGGGEKLFF.

About this clone itself: A much bigger clone sits one base away, suggesting this may be a read error. The chain couples TRBV14 to TRBJ2-3; 10 bases fit TRBD2. Per the germline V gene, CDR1 is SGHDN and CDR2 is FVKESK. The CDR3 runs 16 residues. CDR3: CVSSQVLAGHTDTQYF. The CDR3 DNA sequence: TGTGTCAGCAGCCAGGTACTAGCGGGACACACAGATACGCAGTATTTT.

The chain has TRBV14 and TRBJ2-3, with a tentative D call TRBD1 (6 bases). The ends were cut back, 4 bases at V and 2 bases at J, with 13 bases in the middle. The germline V gene encodes CDR1 SGHDN and CDR2 FVKESK. The CDR3 runs to 15 residues. The CDR3 here is CASSRRAGDTDTQYF. The CDR3 DNA reads as TGTGCCAGCAGCCGGCGAGCAGGGGACACAGATACGCAGTATTTT.

About this clone itself: A far larger clone is one nucleotide away, so this likely arose from a read error. The sample carries other DNA sequences with the same CDR3. V usage is TRBV30 and J usage is TRBJ2-7; D is undetermined. Germline CDR1 is GTSNPN and CDR2 is SVGIG (reference sequence). This CDR3 is 12 amino acids long. CDR3 sequence: CAWSVTPYEQYF. The CDR3 region has the DNA TGTGCCTGGAGTGTTACACCCTACGAGCAGTATTTC.

The count of this clone is one. This chain links TRBV15 with TRBJ2-1; 7 nucleotides match TRBD2. V shed 2 bases and J 5 bases; nucleotides not matched to a gene: 9. Germline values: CDR1 LNHNV, CDR2 YYDKDF (reference sequence). The CDR3 runs 16 residues. CDR3 DNA sequence: TGTGCCACCAGCAGATCCTATGGACGGGGGGACAATGAGCAGTTCTTC. Its protein is CATSRSYGRGDNEQFF.

The chain employs TRBV11-3 and TRBJ2-3; the D gene is possibly TRBD2 (6 bases). Germline V lookup: CDR1 SGHNT, CDR2 YENEEA. Deletions cut 1 base from V and 9 bases from J, with 11 bases between. This CDR3 spans 13 amino acids. The CDR3 loop is CASSLGQAGTQYF. The CDR3 DNA reads as TGTGCCAGCAGCTTAGGGCAGGCGGGGACGCAGTATTTT.

This clone appeared many times. This chain links TRBV5-4 with TRBJ2-5; 13 bases line up with TRBD2. The ends lost 0 bases at V and 5 bases at J; junction bases unmatched: 7. Germline V lookup: CDR1 SGHNT, CDR2 YYREEE (reference sequence). The CDR3 has 17 amino acids. The CDR3 nucleotides are TGTGCCAGCAGCTTGGGGACTAGCGGGGGAAGGCGGGAGACCCAGTACTTC. It yields the protein CASSLGTSGGRRETQYF.

The chain has TRBV30 and TRBJ1-5; D remains ambiguous. Trimming removed 3 bases at V and 4 bases at J, with 10 bases between. Germline-derived CDR1 and CDR2 are GTSNPN and SVGIG (reference sequence). There are 13 residues in the CDR3. As DNA, the CDR3 is TGTGCCTGGAGCGCGGACGGGAATCAGCCCCAGCATTTT. The encoded protein is CAWSADGNQPQHF.

On this clone itself: At one end the junction does not follow the germline gene, possibly because of a read error. The J gene is TRBJ2-7, the V gene TRBV30, with D hard to call. Germline V gene data show CDR1 as GTSNPN and CDR2 as SVGIG (reference sequence). The CDR3 length is 11 residues. The CDR3 loop reads CALWTVRRLWF. The DNA for the CDR3 is TGTGCCCTATGGACGGTCCGTAGGTTGTGGTTC.

The count of this clone is one. A read error is likely here: a far larger clone is one base away. V is TRBV7-3 and J is TRBJ1-1; no firm D call. Deletions cut 3 bases from V and 3 bases from J, with 8 bases between. The CDR3 covers 13 residues. In germline, CDR1 is SGHTA, CDR2 FQGTGA. The CDR3 bases are TGTGCCAGCAGCTTCGCCCCGGACACTGAAGCTTTCTTT. Amino acids: CASSFAPDTEAFF.

For this clone: With a much larger clone just one base away, this may be a read error. This sample also contains other DNA sequences that code for the same CDR3. The chain has TRBV2 and TRBJ1-5, with TRBD1 matching 7 bases. The CDR3 contains 17 residues. The germline CDR1 and CDR2 sequences are SNHLY and FYNNEI. The CDR3: CASSGQGAGWSNQPQHF. DNA of the CDR3: TGTGCCAGCAGTGGACAGGGCGCGGGGTGGAGCAATCAGCCCCAGCACTTT.

The CDR3 loop is CASSFGGQRPSTDTQYF. Here the CDR3 DNA reads TGTGCCAGCAGTTTCGGAGGTCAGCGCCCCAGCACAGATACGCAGTATTTT. The chain links TRBV28 to TRBJ2-3, with D maybe TRBD2 (5 bases). Germline V gene data show CDR1 as MDHEN and CDR2 as SYDVKM. Trimming took off 3 bases at V and 0 bases at J, with 16 bases between the two ends. This CDR3 spans 17 amino acids.